This T cell receptor (beta chain) comes out of a study of OX40 agonist ivuxolimab in advanced cancers. To note about this clone: Its target is unknown.

V was clipped by 1 base and J by 6 bases, with 5 bases between them. Germline CDR1 and CDR2: SNHLY and FYNNEI. The CDR3 sequence is 12 residues long. The repertoire was sequenced with immunoSEQ multiplex PCR; TCRdb's copy has only in-frame clones and lacks some. The data hold over 55,000 clones, with over 75% observed a single time. Regarding the study as a whole: Dose levels from 0.1 to 3.0 mg/kg saw CD4+ and CD8+ blood T cells expand clonally by week 6.

This receptor was identified in an adult with an advanced solid tumor such as melanoma, head and neck, liver or kidney cancer. The V and J genes are TRBV2 and TRBJ2-3; D gene ambiguous. Sequencing was performed on CD4+ or CD8+ T cells sorted from blood, taken in a trial of the OX40 agonist ivuxolimab. CDR3 DNA sequence: TGTGCCAGCAGTGAAGGAGAGGATACGCAGTATTTT. Protein product: CASSEGEDTQYF.